This passage covers 17 T cell receptor beta chains from one sample sequenced in a study of breast tumors, draining lymph nodes, adjacent tissues. Breast cancer patients provided tissue from their axillary draining lymph nodes. Each CDR3 protein gets one entry after TCRdb re-called the multiplex PCR reads with MiXCR. In the table there are fewer than 150,000 distinct CDR3 sequences, 20% to 25% of which are singletons. Sequenced sample: axillary lymph node tissue. These receptors came from a female donor with breast cancer. Some clones in this sample may be carry-over from other donors' samples.

This clonotype was found many times. The V gene is TRBV7-3, the J gene TRBJ2-5; TRBD1 matches 7 bases. Germline V lookup: CDR1 SGHTA, CDR2 FQGTGA. The CDR3 has 13 residues. After removal of 5 bases from V and 2 bases from J, the junction contained 2 bases not matched to a gene. CDR3 DNA: TGTGCCAGCAGCCGGGACAGACAAGAGACCCAGTACTTC. As protein: CASSRDRQETQYF.

Comment on this clonotype: A read error may be the cause here, since a much bigger clone is one base away. This chain links TRBV12-3 or TRBV12-4 with TRBJ2-7, with 7 bases identical to TRBD1. This CDR3 has 15 residues. The CDR3 DNA reads TGTGCCAGCAGTTGGACAGGTCTCCCCTCCTACGAGCAGTGCTTC. As protein: CASSWTGLPSYEQCF.

As concerns this clonotype: Possible read error: a much larger clone is one base away. J is TRBJ2-5 and V is TRBV4-3; 8 bases fit TRBD2. The CDR3 has 16 amino acids. CDR1 is LGHNA and CDR2 is YSLEER in the germline V gene. CDR3 protein: CTSSLLAEINQETQYF. The CDR3 DNA sequence: TGCACCAGCAGCCTACTAGCGGAAATAAACCAAGAGACCCAGTACTTC.

About this clonotype itself: A much larger clone lies one base from this, so it may be a read error. The gene calls are TRBV5-6 and TRBJ2-3; 8 bases fit TRBD2. Germline CDR1 SGHDT, CDR2 YYEEEE. This CDR3 region has 15 residues. The CDR3 loop is CVSSKSGRGTDTQYF. The CDR3 nucleotides read TGTGTCAGCAGTAAGAGCGGGAGAGGGACAGATACGCAGTATTTT.

This clonotype was counted ten times or more. The rearrangement uses TRBV20-1 and TRBJ2-7, with 11 bases fitting TRBD1. Looked up from germline, CDR1 is DFQATT and CDR2 is SNEGSKA (reference sequence). V was clipped by 5 bases and J by 5 bases; unmatched bases: 20. This CDR3 is built from 18 residues. Here the CDR3 DNA reads TGCAGTGCTCCGATCCCCCCCGGACAGGGGGCTCGGGGGGACGAGCAGTACTTC. This translates into CSAPIPPGQGARGDEQYF.

The sample holds many counts of this clonotype. The rearrangement joins TRBV12-5 to TRBJ1-2; 8 bases agree with TRBD1. CDR3 length: 17 residues. The trim removed 3 bases at V and 0 bases at J, leaving 9 bases unmatched. The germline CDR1 and CDR2 sequences are LGHNT and FRNRAP. CDR3 region: CASGFQGARRANYGYTF. In nucleotides, the CDR3 is TGTGCTAGTGGTTTCCAGGGGGCTCGGCGAGCTAACTATGGCTACACCTTC.

A word on this clonotype: An end of the junction differs from the germline gene, which may be a read error. This chain uses TRBV18 with TRBJ1-3, with 9 bases fitting TRBD1. Germline V gives CDR1 KGHSH, CDR2 LQKENI. The CDR3 has 15 amino acids. CDR3 nucleotides: TGTGCCAGCTCCTCTTTGACAGGGGGTGAAAACACCATGTCTTTT. It codes for CASSSLTGGENTMSF.

With regard to this clonotype: This may stem from a read error, because a much larger clone lies one nucleotide away. The rearrangement joins TRBV18 to TRBJ2-3; the match to TRBD1 covers 7 bases. The CDR3 length is 16 residues. V lost 5 bases, J lost 0 bases, and 8 bases stayed unmatched. Germline V gives CDR1 KGHSH, CDR2 LQKENI. Here the CDR3 DNA reads TGTGCCAGCTCATTCCGGATGGGACAGAGCACAGATACGCAGTATTTT. This sequence encodes CASSFRMGQSTDTQYF.

The rearrangement joins TRBV28 to TRBJ2-5; the D gene is possibly TRBD1 (6 bases). CDR1 is MDHEN, CDR2 SYDVKM, per germline. Trimming took 5 bases from V and 0 from J, leaving 10 bases between them. The CDR3 covers 14 residues. The CDR3 region has the DNA TGTGCCAGCAGTCTCCGGACAGACCAAGAGACCCAGTACTTC. It specifies CASSLRTDQETQYF.

This clonotype was detected many times. This sequence joins TRBV5-1 and TRBJ2-1; 7 nucleotides agree with TRBD2. The CDR3 length is 14 residues. CDR1 SGHRS and CDR2 YFSETQ come from the germline V gene. V lost 4 bases, J lost 5 bases, and 6 bases stayed unmatched. This CDR3 is CASSTGLENNEQFF. The CDR3 nucleotides read TGCGCCAGCAGCACCGGACTAGAAAACAATGAGCAGTTCTTC.

The table lists this clonotype with a few counts. Possible read error: a much larger clone is one base away. This sequence joins TRBV20-1 and TRBJ2-7, with 8 nucleotides matching TRBD2. Trimming cost V 3 bases and J 5 bases; bases outside gene matches: 3. The CDR3 contains 12 residues. CDR1 and CDR2 (germline): DFQATT, SNEGSKA (reference sequence). This CDR3 is CSASGRAHEQYF. As DNA, the CDR3 is TGCAGTGCTAGCGGGAGGGCCCACGAGCAGTACTTC.

At least ten counts were recorded for this clonotype. This chain connects TRBV5-4 to TRBJ2-7; 9 bases match TRBD2. The length of the CDR3 is 18 residues. The trim removed 0 bases at V and 0 bases at J, leaving 10 bases unmatched. The germline CDR1 and CDR2 sequences are SGHNT and YYREEE (reference sequence). DNA for the CDR3: TGTGCCAGCAGCTTGGCCGGTGGCGTAGCGGGGGACTCCTACGAGCAGTACTTC. It encodes CASSLAGGVAGDSYEQYF.

This clonotype was observed at least ten times. This chain uses TRBV11-2 with TRBJ2-7; D is possibly TRBD2 (5 bases). The CDR3 sequence is 15 residues long. Trimming took off 7 bases at V and 3 bases at J, with 19 bases between the two ends. Germline-derived CDR1 and CDR2 are SGHAT and FQNNGV. CDR3 coding DNA: TGTGCCAGCACTTTAAATCGAGACGGGATCTACGAGCAGTACTTC. It yields the protein CASTLNRDGIYEQYF.

This clonotype came up many times. The chain employs TRBV18 and TRBJ2-5; 7 nucleotides match TRBD1. From germline, CDR1 is KGHSH and CDR2 LQKENI. CDR3 size: 16 residues. Losses at the gene ends were 0 bases for V and 5 bases for J; bases not matched to a gene: 9. CDR3 nucleotide sequence: TGTGCCAGCTCACCACCCACAGGGGAACGAGTGGAGACCCAGTACTTC. It translates to CASSPPTGERVETQYF. The entire variable domain, with the rest obtained from reference TRBV18 and TRBJ2-5, is as follows: NAGVMQNPRHLVRRRGQEARLRCSPMKGHSHVYWYRQLPEEGLKFMVYLQKENIIDESGMPKERFSAEFPKEGPSILRIQQVVRGDSAAYFCASSPPTGERVETQYFGPGTRLLVL.

This clonotype appeared many times. The gene calls are TRBV6-1 and TRBJ1-2; no clear D. The V and J ends lost 2 bases and 13 bases respectively, with 17 bases between them. CDR3 length: 13 amino acids. Looked up from germline, CDR1 is MNHNS and CDR2 is SASEGT. CDR3 protein: CASSENFGQSVTF. The DNA for the CDR3 is TGTGCCAGCAGTGAAAATTTTGGGCAATCGGTCACCTTC.

The sample holds many counts of this clonotype. The rearrangement uses TRBV6-5 and TRBJ2-3, with 11 bases aligning to TRBD2. Trimming took 6 bases from V and 2 from J; bases not matched to a gene: 7. The CDR3 length is 16 residues. Germline-derived CDR1 and CDR2 are MNHEY and SVGAGI. Written as DNA, the CDR3 is TGTGCCAGCAGCCCGGGGACTAGCGGAACCACAGATACGCAGTATTTT. Residues: CASSPGTSGTTDTQYF.

As regards this clonotype: A much larger clone sits a single nucleotide away, making a read error possible. The conserved closing phenylalanine or tryptophan is absent in this CDR3, likely reflecting a read error. V is TRBV12-3 or TRBV12-4 and J is TRBJ2-3; 12 bases line up with TRBD2. V was pared by 6 bases and J by 2 bases, with 3 bases of the junction left unmatched. This CDR3 is built from 15 residues. The DNA of the CDR3 is TGTGCCAGCAGGCTAGCGGGAGGGCTCACAGATACGCAGTATCTT. The encoded protein is CASRLAGGLTDTQYL.